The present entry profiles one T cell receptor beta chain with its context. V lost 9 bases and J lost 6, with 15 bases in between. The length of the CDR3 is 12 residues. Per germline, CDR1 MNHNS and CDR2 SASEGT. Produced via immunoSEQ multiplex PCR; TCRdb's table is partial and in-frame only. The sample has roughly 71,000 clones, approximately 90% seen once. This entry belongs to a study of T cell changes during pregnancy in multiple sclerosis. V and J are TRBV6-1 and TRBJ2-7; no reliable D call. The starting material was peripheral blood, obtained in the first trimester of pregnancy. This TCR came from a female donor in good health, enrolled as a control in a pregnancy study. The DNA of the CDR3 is TGTGCCAGTGACCCGGGTTTCCGCGAGCAGTACTTC. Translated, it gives CASDPGFREQYF.